Sequencing of this TCR beta chain was carried out in a study of cytomegalovirus exposure and HLA in healthy donors. Study results and limitations: TCR sequences were mostly rare, though some public TCRs occurred in many donors. It was approximately 150 TCR beta chains that were listed as cytomegalovirus-associated.

A multiplex PCR was run with 60 Vbeta primers and 13 Jbeta primers. Data came from immunoSEQ multiplex PCR; TCRdb stores just in-frame clones and leaves some out. The repertoire consists of roughly 150,000 clones, with less than 85% occurring once and the leading ten covering about 7.1%. With respect to this clone: Its antigen remains unidentified.

Nominally healthy donors were sampled, though unrecorded immune exposures were likely. Sequencing was carried out using PBMCs. The sequence was collected from a woman aged 45-65 years in good health and CMV-seropositive.

CDR3 region: CASSKLAGESNEQFF. The CDR3 DNA sequence: TGTGCCAGCAGTAAACTAGCGGGGGAGAGTAATGAGCAGTTCTTC. The rearrangement joins TRBV27 to TRBJ2-1, with TRBD2 identical over 11 bases. Germline CDR1 is MNHEY and CDR2 is SMNVEV (reference sequence). The junction had 7 bases not matched to a gene; V was cut back by 5 bases and J by 7 bases. CDR3 length: 15 residues.